Given below is one T cell receptor (beta chain) in context. Its antigen remains unidentified. Base qualities are not at hand, and no much larger clone is one base apart. Whole blood was collected in K2EDTA tubes by collaborating institutions according to the institutions' own protocols. For TCRbeta analysis, collaborator samples were shipped as frozen whole blood, as isolated PBMCs, or as DNA extracted from either sample type. The immunoSEQ Assay, a bias-controlled multiplex PCR, was used to amplify TCRbeta CDR3 regions from genomic DNA. Concerning the study's data processing: The number of nucleated cells in each sample was estimated from the amplification of reference gene primers within the assay. To quantify the absolute abundance of each unique TCRbeta CDR3 rearrangement, sequence reads were collapsed and filtered. For each sample, productive Simpson clonality was calculated as the square root of Simpson's diversity index over productive rearrangements. TCRdb's version of the immuneACCESS table is confined to in-frame rearrangements and falls short of the full clone set. An unresolved V gene accounts for under half of the shortfall where checked; the remainder is of unknown origin. V, J and clone size are taken as reported in that table, and D and trimming were inferred from the DNA itself. Present in this sample are approximately 53,000 clones, about 80% of which were seen just once. The ten largest clones represent about 22% of the sample.

The sample is drawn from a study of blood T cell repertoires in COVID-19 (TCRdb year 2020). Looking at the study overall: Samples covering the acute and convalescent phases of COVID-19 were provided by collaborators in the United States, Italy and Spain. The repertoires were released in a freely available public database intended as a resource for research on the immune response to SARS-CoV-2. Where HLA class I and class II types were available, the types were taken from metadata supplied by the sample provider, not from assay-based typing. The dataset comprised deeply sampled blood TCRbeta repertoires from subjects exposed to, actively infected with, or recovered from COVID-19. The prospective study material was composed of cDNA or gDNA derived from T cells, B-cell-depleted T cells, or PBMCs. The sample metadata nearly always contained a de-identified subject ID, COVID-19 status, age in years and sex. Samples were obtained from the ongoing ImmuneRACE study (first 160 participants) and from about 1,300 subjects provided by 6 global collaborators.

Trimming removed 0 bases from V and 4 bases from J, leaving 9 bases between the germline ends. Counted from cysteine to phenylalanine, this CDR3 has 14 amino acids. Here the CDR3 DNA is all that survives: 42 bases in frame from base 1. In the germline V gene, CDR1 corresponds to SQVTM and CDR2 to ANQGSEA. Broad study findings and their caveats: Clinical and demographic metadata were provided uncurated, with the amount varying by source and participant.

The rearranged segments are TRBV29-1 and TRBJ2-2, with an unclear D gene assignment. This sequence originates from a woman aged 55-70 years with acute or convalescent COVID-19. The sample was peripheral blood. The DNA sequence is TGCAGCGTTGAAGAGTCTAGTACCACCGGGGAGCTGTTTTTT. Translated, it gives CSVEESSTTGELFF.